This entry is about one T cell receptor beta chain. TEMRA cells were enriched by FACS, and CD4+ and CD8+ T cells were negatively isolated. This entry belongs to a study of CD8 T cells in Susac syndrome. The authors reverse transcribed roughly 0.5 to 1 ug RNA with random hexamers. TCRdb fed the immunoSEQ multiplex PCR reads into MiXCR, producing one record per CDR3 protein. The sample includes around 80,000 distinct CDR3 sequences, roughly 93% of them seen just once. Looked up from germline, CDR1 is SGHDT and CDR2 is YYEEEE. The junction had 0 bases not matched to a gene; V was cut back by 0 bases and J by 7 bases. The CDR3 length is 14 residues.

This chain connects TRBV5-6 to TRBJ1-5; TRBD1 agrees at 11 bases. This clonotype was obtained from a human donor in good health. Material for sequencing was CD8+ T cells from PBMCs. As DNA, the CDR3 is TGTGCCAGCAGCTTGGGGACAGGGGGCCAGCCCCAGCATTTT. The encoded protein is CASSLGTGGQPQHF.